The present entry profiles one T cell receptor (beta chain) with its context. This sample was included in a study of CD8+ T cells in alopecia areata. It was cDNA, reverse transcribed from extracted RNA, that served as the sequencing template. TCRdb keeps only in-frame clones here, not all; method: immunoSEQ multiplex PCR. The sample lists 150,000 or so clones, around 71% occurring once. Trimming took off 5 bases at V and 0 bases at J, with 13 bases between the two ends. This CDR3 is 15 amino acids long. Germline values: CDR1 PRHDT, CDR2 FYEKMQ (reference sequence). This chain uses TRBV13 with TRBJ1-1; D possibly corresponds to TRBD1 (5 bases). This sequence was found in a human donor with alopecia areata. This sample comprised CD8+ T cells sorted from blood, obtained at week 0. The CDR3 DNA follows: TGTGCCAGCAGCCCGGAGACAGCTTTGAACACTGAAGCTTTCTTT. This gives the protein CASSPETALNTEAFF.